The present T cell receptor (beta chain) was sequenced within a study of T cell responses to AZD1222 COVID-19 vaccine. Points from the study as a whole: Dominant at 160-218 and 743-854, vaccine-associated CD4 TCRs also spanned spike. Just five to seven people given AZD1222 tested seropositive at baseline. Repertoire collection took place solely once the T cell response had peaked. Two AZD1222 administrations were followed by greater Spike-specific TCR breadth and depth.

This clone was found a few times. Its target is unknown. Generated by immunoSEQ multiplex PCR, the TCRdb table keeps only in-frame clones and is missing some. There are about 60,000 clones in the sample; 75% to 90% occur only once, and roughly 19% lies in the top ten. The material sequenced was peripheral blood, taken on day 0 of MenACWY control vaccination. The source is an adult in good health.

CDR3 bases: TGTGCCAGCAGCTCGGACAGGGACGCCTACGAGCAGTACTTC. This gives the protein CASSSDRDAYEQYF. The chain employs TRBV6-5 and TRBJ2-7; 8 positions match TRBD1. CDR3 length: 14 amino acids. The ends lost 6 bases at V and 2 bases at J; junction bases unmatched: 6. Looked up from germline, CDR1 is MNHEY and CDR2 is SVGAGI.